These T cell receptor beta chains were read from a single sample in a study of OX40 agonist ivuxolimab in advanced cancers. Libraries were prepared by immunoSEQ multiplex PCR; TCRdb keeps only in-frame clonotypes and omits some of them. The sample records about 69,000 clones, around 89% being singletons. The material sequenced was CD4+ or CD8+ T cells sorted from blood, taken in a trial of the OX40 agonist ivuxolimab. All receptors derive from an adult with an advanced solid tumor such as melanoma, head and neck, liver or kidney cancer. Both conserved end residues are trimmed from each CDR3. The order of the fields is V gene, clone size, J gene, CDR3 protein. Expanded clones get a size class; other rows say once, few or many, or leave the size out.

TRBV29-1	-	TRBJ2-3	SKRGQTDTQY
TRBV7-9	-	TRBJ2-1	ASSIGGRGRNNEQF
TRBV10-1	-	TRBJ2-3	ASSGTYTDTQY
TRBV2	once	TRBJ2-3	ASGETDTQY
TRBV9	few	TRBJ2-3	ASSVTTRATDTQY
TRBV6-6	-	TRBJ2-7	ASSYRDNYEQY
TRBV2	-	TRBJ2-3	ASSGEYTDTQY
TRBV7-2	-	TRBJ2-1	ASSGRTSGDYYNEQF
TRBV5-6	-	TRBJ1-5	ASSSGLYQPQH
TRBV5-1	once	TRBJ2-7	ASSLAGQGAHEQY
TRBV7-2	-	TRBJ1-1	ASSLESHTTEAF
TRBV2	-	TRBJ2-7	ASRGTSGRYEQY
TRBV11-2	-	TRBJ1-2	ASSLQGIGYT
TRBV5-6	-	TRBJ2-1	ASSSARNSYNEQF
TRBV5-1	once	TRBJ2-1	ASTKEVTSGRGSYNEQF
TRBV5-1	-	TRBJ2-7	ASASGTSSYEQY
TRBV2	-	TRBJ2-2	ASMGRDNTGELF
TRBV4-3	-	TRBJ2-1	ASSQEGLAAYYNEQF
TRBV6-6	once	TRBJ2-7	ASTGTGGREQY
TRBV13	once	TRBJ2-7	ASSMDTKAYEQY
TRBV25-1	-	TRBJ2-1	ASRPSGAGGSSYNEQF
TRBV15	-	TRBJ2-7	ATSRGRTESYEQY
TRBV5-4	-	TRBJ2-7	ASTGTGGYEQY
TRBV5-1	-	TRBJ2-1	ASSFTPPGLGGIDEQF
TRBV6-5	-	TRBJ2-3	ASSGENTDTQY
TRBV18	-	TRBJ1-2	ASSQIQGEDGYT
TRBV7-9	once	TRBJ2-3	ASSSTTSSRTDTQY
TRBV28	-	TRBJ1-2	ASSSRGAGSYGYT
TRBV19	-	TRBJ2-2	ASSAQTGTGELF
TRBV10-3	-	TRBJ2-5	AISVGQGFLEETQY
TRBV11-3	-	TRBJ2-7	ASSLLAGGGEQY
TRBV5-4	-	TRBJ2-7	ASSVSSGLSYEQY
TRBV7-2	-	TRBJ1-2	ASSPRGVGYGYT
TRBV7-3	-	TRBJ2-3	ASSSRTRGDTQY
TRBV7-2	-	TRBJ1-2	ASSLVPRDGYT
TRBV29-1	-	TRBJ2-5	SYLGRQETQY
TRBV4-2	-	TRBJ2-2	ASSQQRPGSTGELF
TRBV10-3	-	TRBJ1-4	ATGGGATNEKLF
TRBV14	-	TRBJ2-1	ASSQGSRDNEQF
TRBV6-5	-	TRBJ2-1	ASSSRDAPGNEQF
TRBV11-3	-	TRBJ2-5	ASSLDRLWLAGGQETQY
TRBV6-6	-	TRBJ2-1	ASRSLTGSSYNEQF
TRBV6-1	-	TRBJ1-2	ASRGRDYGYT
TRBV4-2	once	TRBJ1-5	ASSQEVSGRPQH
TRBV27	-	TRBJ2-1	ASSERVNEQF